The source of this T cell receptor beta chain is a study of CD8 T cells in ankylosing spondylitis. MiXCR was run by TCRdb on the 5' RACE reads, yielding one entry per CDR3 protein. The sample has under 400,000 distinct CDR3 sequences, 9.5% to 13% seen once. Germline CDR1 and CDR2: LNHDA and SQIVND (reference sequence). The CDR3 runs to 13 residues. V was clipped by 8 bases and J by 1 base, with 11 bases between them. This clonotype has ten or more counts. The sequence came from a female donor with ankylosing spondylitis or in good health (not recorded which). The chain carries TRBV19 and TRBJ1-1, with D hard to call. The sample comprised blood, either unsorted or a sorted T cell fraction (not recorded which). CDR3 sequence (DNA): TGTGCCAGTGCGGGCTCGGCGAACACTGAAGCTTTCTTT. Translation gives CASAGSANTEAFF.